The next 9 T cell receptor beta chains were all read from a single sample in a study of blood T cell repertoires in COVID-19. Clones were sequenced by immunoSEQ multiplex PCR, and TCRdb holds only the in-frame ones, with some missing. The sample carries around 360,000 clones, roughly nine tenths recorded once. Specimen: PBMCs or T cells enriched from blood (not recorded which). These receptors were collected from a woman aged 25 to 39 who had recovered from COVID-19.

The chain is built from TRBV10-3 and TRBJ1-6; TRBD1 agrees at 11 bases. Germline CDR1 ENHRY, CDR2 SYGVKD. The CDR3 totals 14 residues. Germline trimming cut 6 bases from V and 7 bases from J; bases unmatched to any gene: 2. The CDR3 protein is CAIRGTGGNSPLHF. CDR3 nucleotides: TGTGCCATCAGGGGGACAGGGGGGAATTCACCCCTCCACTTT.

The CDR3 protein is CASSRTSVETQYF. CDR3 sequence (DNA): TGTGCCAGCAGCCGTACTAGCGTGGAGACCCAGTACTTC. V is TRBV13 and J is TRBJ2-5; TRBD2 matches 7 bases. V shed 5 bases and J 5 bases; nucleotides not matched to a gene: 5. The CDR3 spans 13 residues. CDR1 PRHDT and CDR2 FYEKMQ come from the germline V gene (reference sequence).

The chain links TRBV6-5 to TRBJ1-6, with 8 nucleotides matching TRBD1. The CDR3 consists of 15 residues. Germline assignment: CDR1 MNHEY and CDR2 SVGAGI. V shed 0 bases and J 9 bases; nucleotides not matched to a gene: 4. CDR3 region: CASSYSRDRTSPLHF. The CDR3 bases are TGTGCCAGCAGTTACTCGAGGGACAGGACTTCACCCCTCCACTTT.

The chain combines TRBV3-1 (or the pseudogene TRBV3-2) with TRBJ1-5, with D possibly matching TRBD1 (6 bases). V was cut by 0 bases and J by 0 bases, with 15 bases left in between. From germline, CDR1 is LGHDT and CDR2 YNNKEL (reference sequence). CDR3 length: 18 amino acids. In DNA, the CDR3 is TGTGCCAGCAGCCAAGATGTCGTCAGGGGTAATAGCAATCAGCCCCAGCATTTT. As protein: CASSQDVVRGNSNQPQHF.

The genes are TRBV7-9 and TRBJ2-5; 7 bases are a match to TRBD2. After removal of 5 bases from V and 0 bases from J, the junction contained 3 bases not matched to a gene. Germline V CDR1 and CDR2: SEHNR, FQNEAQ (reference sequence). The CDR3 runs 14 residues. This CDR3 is CASSAREYQETQYF. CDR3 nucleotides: TGTGCCAGCAGCGCGCGGGAGTACCAAGAGACCCAGTACTTC. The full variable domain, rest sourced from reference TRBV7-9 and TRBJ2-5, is DTGVSQNPRHKITKRGQNVTFRCDPISEHNRLYWYRQTLGQGPEFLTYFQNEAQLEKSRLLSDRFSAERPKGSFSTLEIQRTEQGDSAMYLCASSAREYQETQYFGPGTRLLVL.

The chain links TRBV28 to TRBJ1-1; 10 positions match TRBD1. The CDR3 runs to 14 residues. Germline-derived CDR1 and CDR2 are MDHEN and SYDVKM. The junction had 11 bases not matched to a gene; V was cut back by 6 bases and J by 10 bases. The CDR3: CASRPSTGGSGAFF. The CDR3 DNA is TGTGCCAGCAGGCCCTCGACAGGGGGCTCAGGAGCTTTCTTT.

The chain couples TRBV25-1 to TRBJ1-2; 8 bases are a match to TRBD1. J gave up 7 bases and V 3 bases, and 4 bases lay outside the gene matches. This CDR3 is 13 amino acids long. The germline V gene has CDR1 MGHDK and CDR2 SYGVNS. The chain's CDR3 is CASSDDRGGGYTF. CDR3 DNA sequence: TGTGCCAGCAGTGACGACAGGGGTGGTGGCTACACCTTC.

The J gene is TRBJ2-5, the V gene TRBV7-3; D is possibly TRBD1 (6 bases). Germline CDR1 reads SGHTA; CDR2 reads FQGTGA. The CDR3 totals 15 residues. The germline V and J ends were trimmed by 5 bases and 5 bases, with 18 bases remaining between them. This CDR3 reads CASSAWDTPEETQYF. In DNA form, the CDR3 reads TGTGCCAGCAGCGCCTGGGACACCCCAGAGGAGACCCAGTACTTC.

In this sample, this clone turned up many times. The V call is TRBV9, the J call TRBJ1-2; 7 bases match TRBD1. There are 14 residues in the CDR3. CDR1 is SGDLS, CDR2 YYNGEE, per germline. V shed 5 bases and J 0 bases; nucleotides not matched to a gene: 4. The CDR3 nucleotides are TGTGCCAGCAGTTCAACAGGGGCTAACTATGGCTACACCTTC. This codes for CASSSTGANYGYTF.